A single T cell receptor beta chain is shown here with its context. This entry is derived from a study of monozygotic twins with inflammatory bowel disease. A 6-nucleotide sample barcode was carried by the UMIs, which template switching added. TCRdb re-analyzed the 5' RACE reads; it lists each CDR3 protein once, without DNA. The sample is made up of 330,000 or so distinct CDR3 sequences, and the top ten hold around 2% of it. CDR1 and CDR2 (germline): SGHAT, FQNNGV. CDR3 length: 16 amino acids. This clonotype was sampled from a human donor with ulcerative colitis or Crohn's disease, or a healthy co-twin of an affected twin (not recorded which). The chain is built from TRBV11-2 and TRBJ2-5; the TCRdb call, TRBD2, lacks DNA for checking. Sequenced material: blood. CDR3 in amino acids: CASSFLTTSGGETQYF.